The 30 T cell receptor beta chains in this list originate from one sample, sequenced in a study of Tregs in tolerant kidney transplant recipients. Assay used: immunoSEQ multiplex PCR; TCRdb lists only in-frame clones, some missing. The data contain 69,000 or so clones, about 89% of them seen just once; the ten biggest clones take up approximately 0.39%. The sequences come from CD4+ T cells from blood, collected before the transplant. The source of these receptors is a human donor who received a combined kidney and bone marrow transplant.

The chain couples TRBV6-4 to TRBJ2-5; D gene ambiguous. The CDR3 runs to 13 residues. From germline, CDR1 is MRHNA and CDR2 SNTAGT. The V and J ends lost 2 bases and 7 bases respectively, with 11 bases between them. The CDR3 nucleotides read TGTGCCAGCAGTGACCTAACCCCGGGGACCCAGTACTTC. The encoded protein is CASSDLTPGTQYF.

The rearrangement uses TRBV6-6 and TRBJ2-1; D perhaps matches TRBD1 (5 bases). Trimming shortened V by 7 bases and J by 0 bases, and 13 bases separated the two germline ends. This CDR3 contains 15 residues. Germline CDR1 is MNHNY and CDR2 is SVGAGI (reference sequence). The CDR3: CASTRKQGSYNEQFF. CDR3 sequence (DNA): TGTGCCAGCACCCGGAAGCAGGGCTCCTACAATGAGCAGTTCTTC.

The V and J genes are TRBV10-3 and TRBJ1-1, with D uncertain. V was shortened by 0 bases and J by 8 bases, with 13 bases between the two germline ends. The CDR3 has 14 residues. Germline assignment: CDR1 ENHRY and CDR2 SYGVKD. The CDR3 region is CAISESRSDGEAFF. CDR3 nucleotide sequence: TGTGCCATCAGTGAGTCGAGGAGCGATGGGGAAGCTTTCTTT.

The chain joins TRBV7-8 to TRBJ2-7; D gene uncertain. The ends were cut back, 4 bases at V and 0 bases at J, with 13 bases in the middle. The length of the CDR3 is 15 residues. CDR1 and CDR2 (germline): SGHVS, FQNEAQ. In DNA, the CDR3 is TGTGCCAGCAGCTCAGACCCCCGGAGCTCCTACGAGCAGTACTTC. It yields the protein CASSSDPRSSYEQYF.

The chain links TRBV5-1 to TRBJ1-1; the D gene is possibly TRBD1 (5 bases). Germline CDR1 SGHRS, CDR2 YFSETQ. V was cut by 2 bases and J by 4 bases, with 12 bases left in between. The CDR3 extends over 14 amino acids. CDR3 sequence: CASSFTQGSTEAFF. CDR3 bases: TGCGCCAGCAGCTTTACCCAGGGTAGCACTGAAGCTTTCTTT.

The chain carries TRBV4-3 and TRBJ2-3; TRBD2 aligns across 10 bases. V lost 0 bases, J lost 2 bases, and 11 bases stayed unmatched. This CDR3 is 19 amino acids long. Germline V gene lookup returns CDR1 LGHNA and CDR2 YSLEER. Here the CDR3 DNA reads TGCGCCAGCAGCCAAGATCTAAAGACAGCGGGAGGGCTCACAGATACGCAGTATTTT. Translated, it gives CASSQDLKTAGGLTDTQYF.

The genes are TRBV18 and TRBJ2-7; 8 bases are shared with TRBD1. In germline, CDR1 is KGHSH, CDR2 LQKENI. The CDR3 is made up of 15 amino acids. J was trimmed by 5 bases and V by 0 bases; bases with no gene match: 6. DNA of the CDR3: TGTGCCAGCTCACCACCGGACAGGGATCTACACGAGCAGTACTTC. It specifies CASSPPDRDLHEQYF.

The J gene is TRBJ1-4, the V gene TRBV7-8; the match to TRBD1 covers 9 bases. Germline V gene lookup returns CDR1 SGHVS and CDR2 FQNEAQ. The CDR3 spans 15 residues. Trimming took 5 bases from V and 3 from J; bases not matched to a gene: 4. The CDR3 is CASSLGQGANEKLFF. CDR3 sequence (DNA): TGTGCCAGCAGCCTGGGACAGGGTGCTAATGAAAAACTGTTTTTT.

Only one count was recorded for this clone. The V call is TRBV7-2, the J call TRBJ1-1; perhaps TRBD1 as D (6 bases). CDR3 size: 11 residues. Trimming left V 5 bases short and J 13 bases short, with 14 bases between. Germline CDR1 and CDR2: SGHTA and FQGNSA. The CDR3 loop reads CASSDYRVGFF. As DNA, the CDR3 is TGTGCCAGCAGCGACTACAGGGTCGGTTTCTTT.

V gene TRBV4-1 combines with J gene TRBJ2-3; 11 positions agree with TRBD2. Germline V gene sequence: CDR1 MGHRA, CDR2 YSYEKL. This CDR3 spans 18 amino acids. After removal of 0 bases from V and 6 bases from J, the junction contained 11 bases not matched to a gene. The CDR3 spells CASSQDRGTSGPEDTQYF. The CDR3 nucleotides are TGCGCCAGCAGCCAAGATCGAGGGACTAGCGGCCCTGAGGATACGCAGTATTTT.

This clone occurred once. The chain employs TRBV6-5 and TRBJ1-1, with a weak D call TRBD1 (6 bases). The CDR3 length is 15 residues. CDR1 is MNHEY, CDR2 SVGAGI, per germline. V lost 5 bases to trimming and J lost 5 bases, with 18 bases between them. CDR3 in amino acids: CASSPPGKRGTEAFF. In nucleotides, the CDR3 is TGTGCCAGCAGTCCCCCGGGTAAAAGGGGGACTGAAGCTTTCTTT.

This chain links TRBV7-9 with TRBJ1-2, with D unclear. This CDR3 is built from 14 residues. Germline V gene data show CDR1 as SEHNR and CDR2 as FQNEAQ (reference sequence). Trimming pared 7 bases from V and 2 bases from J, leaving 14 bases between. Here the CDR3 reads CASTFNKPNYGYTF. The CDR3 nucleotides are TGTGCCAGCACCTTCAATAAGCCCAACTATGGCTACACCTTC.

The DNA for the CDR3 is TGTGCCAGCAGTGCCGGGTTAAGGAATGAGCAGTTCTTC. As protein: CASSAGLRNEQFF. The chain joins TRBV6-1 to TRBJ2-1; D call uncertain. The length of the CDR3 is 13 residues. In germline, CDR1 is MNHNS, CDR2 SASEGT. V lost 4 bases to trimming and J lost 7 bases, with 11 bases between them.

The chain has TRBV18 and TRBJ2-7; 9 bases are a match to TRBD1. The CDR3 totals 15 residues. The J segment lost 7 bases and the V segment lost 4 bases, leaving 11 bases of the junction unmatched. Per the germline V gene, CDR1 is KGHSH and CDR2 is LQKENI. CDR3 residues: CASSRGGTGPFEQYF. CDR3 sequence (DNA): TGTGCCAGCTCACGAGGAGGGACAGGGCCCTTTGAGCAGTACTTC.

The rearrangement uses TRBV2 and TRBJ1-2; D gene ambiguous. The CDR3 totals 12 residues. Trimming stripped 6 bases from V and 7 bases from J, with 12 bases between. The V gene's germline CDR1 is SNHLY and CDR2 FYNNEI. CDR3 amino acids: CASSREVTGYTF. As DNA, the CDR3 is TGTGCCAGCAGCCGCGAAGTAACTGGCTACACCTTC. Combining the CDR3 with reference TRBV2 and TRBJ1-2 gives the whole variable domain EPEVTQTPSHQVTQMGQEVILRCVPISNHLYFYWYRQILGQKVEFLVSFYNNEISEKSEIFDDQFSVERPDGSNFTLKIRSTKLEDSAMYFCASSREVTGYTFGSGTRLTVV.

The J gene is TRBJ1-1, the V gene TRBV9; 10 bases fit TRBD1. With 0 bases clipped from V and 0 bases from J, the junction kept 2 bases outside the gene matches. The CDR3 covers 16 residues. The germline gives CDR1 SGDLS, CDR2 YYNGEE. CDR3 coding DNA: TGTGCCAGCAGCGTAGGCGGGACAGGGGTGAACACTGAAGCTTTCTTT. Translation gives CASSVGGTGVNTEAFF.

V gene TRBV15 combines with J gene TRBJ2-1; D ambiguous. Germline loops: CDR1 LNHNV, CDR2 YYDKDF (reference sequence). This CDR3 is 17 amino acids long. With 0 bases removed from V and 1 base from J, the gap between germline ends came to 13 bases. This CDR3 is CATSRDSAASSYNEQFF. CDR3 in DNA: TGTGCCACCAGCAGAGATTCGGCGGCTAGTTCCTACAATGAGCAGTTCTTC.

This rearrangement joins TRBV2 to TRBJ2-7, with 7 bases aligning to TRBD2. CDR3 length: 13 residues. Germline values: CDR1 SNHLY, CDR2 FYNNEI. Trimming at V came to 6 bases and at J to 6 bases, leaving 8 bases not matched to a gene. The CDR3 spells CASSLTSWGEQYF. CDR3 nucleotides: TGTGCCAGCAGCCTGACTAGCTGGGGCGAGCAGTACTTC.

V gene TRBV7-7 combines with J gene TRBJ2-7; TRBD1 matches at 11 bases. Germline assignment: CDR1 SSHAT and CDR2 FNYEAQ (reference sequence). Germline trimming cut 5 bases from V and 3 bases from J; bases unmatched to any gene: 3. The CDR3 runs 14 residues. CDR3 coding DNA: TGTGCCAGCAGCCGAGGGACAGGGGGCTACGAGCAGTACTTC. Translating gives CASSRGTGGYEQYF. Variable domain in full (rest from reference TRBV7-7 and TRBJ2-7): GAGVSQSPRYKVTKRGQDVTLRCDPISSHATLYWYQQALGQGPEFLTYFNYEAQPDKSGLPSDRFSAERPEGSISTLTIQRTEQRDSAMYRCASSRGTGGYEQYFGPGTRLTVT.

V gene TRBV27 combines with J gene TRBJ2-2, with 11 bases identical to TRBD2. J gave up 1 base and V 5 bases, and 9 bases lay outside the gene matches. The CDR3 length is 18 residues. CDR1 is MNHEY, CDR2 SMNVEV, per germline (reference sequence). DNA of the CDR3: TGTGCCAGCAGTCCCCGTACTAGCGGGAGAAAGAACACCGGGGAGCTGTTTTTT. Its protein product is CASSPRTSGRKNTGELFF.

CDR3: CASSSLWTGSTDTQYF. Here the CDR3 DNA reads TGTGCCAGCAGCTCTCTCTGGACAGGATCCACAGATACGCAGTATTTT. The chain couples TRBV7-9 to TRBJ2-3; 7 bases map to TRBD1. There are 16 residues in the CDR3. V shed 4 bases, J shed 2 bases, and the junction held 9 bases outside the gene matches. Germline V gene lookup returns CDR1 SEHNR and CDR2 FQNEAQ (reference sequence).

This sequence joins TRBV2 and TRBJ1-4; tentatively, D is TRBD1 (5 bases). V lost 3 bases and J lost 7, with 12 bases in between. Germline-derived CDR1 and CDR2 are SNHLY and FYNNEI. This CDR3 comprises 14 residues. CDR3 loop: CASSEGRGGEKLFF. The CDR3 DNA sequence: TGTGCCAGCAGTGAGGGTAGGGGTGGTGAAAAACTGTTTTTT. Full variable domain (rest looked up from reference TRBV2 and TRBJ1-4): EPEVTQTPSHQVTQMGQEVILRCVPISNHLYFYWYRQILGQKVEFLVSFYNNEISEKSEIFDDQFSVERPDGSNFTLKIRSTKLEDSAMYFCASSEGRGGEKLFFGSGTQLSVL.

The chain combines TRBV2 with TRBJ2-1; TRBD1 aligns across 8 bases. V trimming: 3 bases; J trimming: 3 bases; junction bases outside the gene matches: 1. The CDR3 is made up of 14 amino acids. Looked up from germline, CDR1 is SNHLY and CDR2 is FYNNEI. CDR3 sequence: CASSEDRVYNEQFF. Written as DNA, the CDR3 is TGTGCCAGCAGTGAGGACAGGGTCTACAATGAGCAGTTCTTC.

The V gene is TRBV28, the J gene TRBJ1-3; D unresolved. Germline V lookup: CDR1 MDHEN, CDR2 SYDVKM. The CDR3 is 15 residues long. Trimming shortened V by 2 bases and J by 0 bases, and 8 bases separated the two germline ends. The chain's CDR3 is CASSLNRYSGNTIYF. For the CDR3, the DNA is TGTGCCAGCAGTTTAAACAGATACTCTGGAAACACCATATATTTT.

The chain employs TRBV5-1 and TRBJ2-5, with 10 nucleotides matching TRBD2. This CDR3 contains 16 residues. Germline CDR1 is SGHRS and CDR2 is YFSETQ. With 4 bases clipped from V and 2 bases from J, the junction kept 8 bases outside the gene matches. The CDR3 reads CASSHSLAGGQETQYF. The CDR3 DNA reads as TGCGCCAGCAGCCACTCGTTAGCGGGAGGACAAGAGACCCAGTACTTC.

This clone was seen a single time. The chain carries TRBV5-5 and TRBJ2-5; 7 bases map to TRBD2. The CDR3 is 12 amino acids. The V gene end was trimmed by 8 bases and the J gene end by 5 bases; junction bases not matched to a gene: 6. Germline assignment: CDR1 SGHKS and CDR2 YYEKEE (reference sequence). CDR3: CASGLVSETQYF. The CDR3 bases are TGTGCCAGTGGACTAGTTTCGGAGACCCAGTACTTC.

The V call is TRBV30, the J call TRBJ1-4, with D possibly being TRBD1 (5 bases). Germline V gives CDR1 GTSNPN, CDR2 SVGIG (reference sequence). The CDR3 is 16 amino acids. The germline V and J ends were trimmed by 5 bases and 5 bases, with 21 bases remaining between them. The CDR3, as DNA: TGTGCCTGGTCCTTATTTGGCGGGAGGGGAAATGAAAAACTGTTTTTT. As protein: CAWSLFGGRGNEKLFF.

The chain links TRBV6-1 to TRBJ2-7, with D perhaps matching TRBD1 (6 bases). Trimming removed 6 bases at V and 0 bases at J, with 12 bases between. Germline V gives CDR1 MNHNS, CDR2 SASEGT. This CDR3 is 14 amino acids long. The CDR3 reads CASRADRSSYEQYF. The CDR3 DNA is TGTGCCAGCAGAGCTGACAGGAGCTCCTACGAGCAGTACTTC.

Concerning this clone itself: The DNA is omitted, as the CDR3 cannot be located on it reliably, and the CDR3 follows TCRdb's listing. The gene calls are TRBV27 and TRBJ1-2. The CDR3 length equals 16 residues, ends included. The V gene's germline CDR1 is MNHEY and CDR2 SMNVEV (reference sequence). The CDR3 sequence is CASSSSGGVRSKGYTF.

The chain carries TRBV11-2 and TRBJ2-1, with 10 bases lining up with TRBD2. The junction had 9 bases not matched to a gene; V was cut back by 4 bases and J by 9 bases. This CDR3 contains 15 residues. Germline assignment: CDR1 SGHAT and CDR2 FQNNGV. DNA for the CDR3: TGTGCCAGCAGCTCTAGCGGGAGTTTGGGTGGTGAGCAGTTCTTC. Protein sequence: CASSSSGSLGGEQFF.